This T cell receptor (beta chain) came from a study of blood T cell repertoires in COVID-19. In the study overall: Spain, Italy and the United States supplied samples that represented acute and convalescent COVID-19. The analysed material was cDNA or gDNA that came from T cells, B-cell-depleted T cells, or PBMCs.

The ends lost 3 bases at V and 4 bases at J; junction bases unmatched: 4. Germline CDR1 reads SGDLS; CDR2 reads YYNGEE. The CDR3 runs to 14 residues. Measured with immunoSEQ multiplex PCR; TCRdb has only the in-frame clones, and not every one. Of around 100,000 clones in the sample, approximately 86% were seen once. Specimen: peripheral blood. This chain uses TRBV9 with TRBJ2-7; TRBD1 matches 10 bases. The sequence derives from a human donor in a cohort sampled during active COVID-19. In nucleotides, the CDR3 is TGTGCCAGCAGCGGGGGACAGGGGAGGTACGAGCAGTACTTC. It specifies CASSGGQGRYEQYF.